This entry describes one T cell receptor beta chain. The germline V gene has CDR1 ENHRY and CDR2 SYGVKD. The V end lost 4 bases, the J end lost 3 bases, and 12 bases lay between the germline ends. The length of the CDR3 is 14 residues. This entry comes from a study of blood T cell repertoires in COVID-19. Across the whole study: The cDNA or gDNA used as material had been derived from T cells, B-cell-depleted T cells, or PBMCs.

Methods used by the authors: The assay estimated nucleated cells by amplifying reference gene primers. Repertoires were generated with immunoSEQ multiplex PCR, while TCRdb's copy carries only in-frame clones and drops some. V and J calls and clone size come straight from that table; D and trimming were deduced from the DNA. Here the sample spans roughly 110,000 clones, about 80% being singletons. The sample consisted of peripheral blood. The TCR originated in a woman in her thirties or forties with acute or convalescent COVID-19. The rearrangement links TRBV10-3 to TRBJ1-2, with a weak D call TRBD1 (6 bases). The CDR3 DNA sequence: TGTGCCATCAGTGCGTCGGCAGGGGACTATGGCTACACCTTC. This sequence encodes CAISASAGDYGYTF.